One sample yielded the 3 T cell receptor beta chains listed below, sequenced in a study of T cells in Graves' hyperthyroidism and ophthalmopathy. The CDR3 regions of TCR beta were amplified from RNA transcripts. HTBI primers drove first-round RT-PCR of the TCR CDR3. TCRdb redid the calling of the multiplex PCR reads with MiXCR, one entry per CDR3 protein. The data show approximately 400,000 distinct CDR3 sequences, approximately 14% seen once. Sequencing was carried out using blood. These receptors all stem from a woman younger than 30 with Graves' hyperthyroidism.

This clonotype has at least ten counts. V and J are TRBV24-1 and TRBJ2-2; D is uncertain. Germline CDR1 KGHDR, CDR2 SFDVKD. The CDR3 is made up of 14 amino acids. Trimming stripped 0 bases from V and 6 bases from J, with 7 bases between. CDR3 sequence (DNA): TGTGCCACCAGTGATTTGACCTCGGCCGGGGAGCTGTTTTTT. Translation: CATSDLTSAGELFF.

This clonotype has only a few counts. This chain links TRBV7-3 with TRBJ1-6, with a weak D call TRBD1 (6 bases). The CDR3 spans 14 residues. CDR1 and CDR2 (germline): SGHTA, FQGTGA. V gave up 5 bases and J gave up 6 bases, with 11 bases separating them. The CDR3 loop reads CASSLAGANSPLHF. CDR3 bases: TGTGCCAGCAGCCTTGCAGGGGCTAATTCACCCCTCCACTTT.

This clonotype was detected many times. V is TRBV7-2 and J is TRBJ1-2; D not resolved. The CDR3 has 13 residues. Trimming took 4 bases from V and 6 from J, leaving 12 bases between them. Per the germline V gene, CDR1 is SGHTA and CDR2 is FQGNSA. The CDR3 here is CASSYPAGNGYTF. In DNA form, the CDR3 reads TGTGCCAGCAGCTATCCTGCGGGGAATGGCTACACCTTC. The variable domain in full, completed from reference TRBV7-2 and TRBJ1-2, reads GAGVSQSPSNKVTEKGKDVELRCDPISGHTALYWYRQSLGQGLEFLIYFQGNSAPDKSGLPSDRFSAERTGGSVSTLTIQRTQQEDSAVYLCASSYPAGNGYTFGSGTRLTVV.